Following are 14 T cell receptor gamma chains from one sample sequenced in a study of γδ T cells in repeated Plasmodium falciparum infection. Flow sorting of PBMC yielded separate Vgamma9/Vdelta2+ and Vdelta2-negative gammadelta T cell populations for bulk repertoire analysis. TCRdb reanalysed the multiplex PCR reads via CATT. In the table there are approximately 25,000 gamma-chain clones, around 3% of which are singletons. Material: gamma-delta T cells from blood. The receptors stem from a pool of human donors (malaria-infected and uninfected, not separated).

In this sample, this clone turned up a few times. This likely reflects a read error, since a far larger clone is one base away. Other nucleotide sequences in the sample specify the same CDR3. The chain employs TRGV9 and TRGJP. Here the J gene came from matching the DNA to germline, since TCRdb omits it. Germline assignment: CDR1 GITISATS and CDR2 ISYDGTV (reference sequence). The CDR3 extends over 19 amino acids. The CDR3 nucleotides read TGTGCCTTGTGGGAGGTGCGTAAGGAACAAGAGCTGGGCAAAAAAATCAAGGTATTT. This translates into CALWEVRKEQELGKKIKVF.

This clone was seen more than once but under ten times. This likely traces to a read error, being one base from a far larger clone. The DNA is left out, because the CDR3 cannot be placed on it with certainty; the CDR3 is given as TCRdb lists it. The identical CDR3 is also encoded by other nucleotide sequences in the sample. V gene assignment gives TRGV9, but the J gene was left uncalled. The germline V gene encodes CDR1 GITISATS and CDR2 ISYDGTV (reference sequence). Termini included, the CDR3 measures 32 amino acids. CDR3 region: CALWEVQGAARNSLAVEQHLLSQVSIGRIQHF.

This clone was seen many times. A single base is all that separates this from a far larger clone, so a read error is likely. No J gene call was made, and the V gene is TRGV4. The CDR3 covers 13 residues. Per germline, CDR1 EGSTGY and CDR2 YDSYTSSV. The CDR3 nucleotides are TGTGCCACCTGGGATGGGTTTTATTATAAGAAGCTCTTT. Its protein product is CATWDGFYYKKLF.

This clone was seen repeatedly, ten times or more. A far larger clone is only one base removed, so a read error is likely. The sample holds other DNA sequences that translate to the same CDR3. V usage is TRGV9 and J usage is TRGJP. The CDR3 covers 17 residues. Germline-derived CDR1 and CDR2 are GITISATS and ISYDGTV (reference sequence). Here the CDR3 DNA reads TGTGCCTTGTGGGAGGTGCAAGGGGGGTTGGGCAAGAAAATCAAGGTATTT. Its translation is CALWEVQGGLGKKIKVF.

In its sample, this clone was seen many times. For this DNA, TCRdb reports the protein of a much larger clone, which diverges at residue 9, most likely from a read error; the protein presented here is translated directly from the DNA. The chain carries TRGV3 and TRGJ1 or TRGJ2. Because TCRdb records no J gene, it was assigned here through a match of the DNA to germline. CDR3 length: 14 residues. From germline, CDR1 is VTNTFY and CDR2 YDVSTARD (reference sequence). Trimming took 1 base from V and 8 from J; bases not matched to a gene: 11. The CDR3 here is CATWDSRTADKKLF. CDR3 nucleotides: TGTGCCACCTGGGACAGCCGGACGGCGGATAAGAAACTCTTT.

This clone has a count of ten or more. With only one base between it and a far larger clone, this is likely a read error. The sample carries other DNA sequences with the same CDR3. No J gene was called, and the V gene is TRGV9. Germline V lookup: CDR1 GITISATS, CDR2 ISYDGTV (reference sequence). This CDR3 spans 16 amino acids. For the CDR3, the DNA is TGTGCCTTGTGGGAGGTGCACAATGGCGAAAATTATAAGAAGCTCTTT. Amino acids: CALWEVHNGENYKKLF.

Of note for this clone: The junction does not match germline at one end; this may be a read error. The rearrangement uses TRGV2 and TRGJ1 or TRGJ2. In the absence of a J gene in TCRdb, the DNA was matched to germline to assign it here. The length of the CDR3 is 34 residues. From germline, CDR1 is EGSNGY and CDR2 YDSYNSKV. This CDR3 is CASTRNNLRLILRNLIENDSGVYYRATWDCEKLF. In nucleotides, the CDR3 is TGCGCAAGCACAAGGAACAACTTGAGATTGATACTGCGAAATCTAATTGAAAATGACTCTGGGGTCTATTACCGTGCCACCTGGGATTGTGAGAAACTCTTT.

This clone came up many times. One base away lies a much larger clone, so this may be a sequencing read error. Other DNA sequences from this sample encode an identical CDR3 as well. The J gene is TRGJ1 or TRGJ2, the V gene TRGV9. From germline, CDR1 is GITISATS and CDR2 ISYDGTV (reference sequence). V was pared by 2 bases and J by 16 bases, with 14 bases of the junction left unmatched. CDR3 length: 12 amino acids. Written as DNA, the CDR3 is TGTGCCTTGTGGGAGGGCAGTTCAGGGAAGCTCTTT. It translates to CALWEGSSGKLF.

This clone was observed at least ten times. A far bigger clonotype differs at one base, so this is likely a read error. Distinct nucleotide sequences in the sample also encode this CDR3. The chain combines TRGV9 with TRGJP. The germline CDR1 and CDR2 sequences are GITISATS and ISYDGTV (reference sequence). The V and J ends lost 0 bases and 11 bases, in that order; junction bases with no gene match: 10. This CDR3 is built from 17 residues. DNA of the CDR3: TGTGCCTTGTGGGAGGTGCAAGGGGGGCTGGGCAAAAAAATCAAGGTATTT. Protein: CALWEVQGGLGKKIKVF.

Regarding this clone: Translating this DNA gives a protein that differs at residue 4 from the TCRdb one, which belongs to a much larger clone; a read error is likely, and the protein shown is this translation. V gene TRGV2 combines with J gene TRGJP2. In the absence of a J gene in TCRdb, the DNA was matched to germline to assign it here. Germline V lookup: CDR1 EGSNGY, CDR2 YDSYNSKV. The CDR3 extends over 19 amino acids. The CDR3 nucleotides are TGTGCCACCCGGGACGGCCTAGCCATTACGGGGGGTAGTGATTGGATCAAGACGTTT. Translated: CATRDGLAITGGSDWIKTF.

This clone was picked up many times. The protein recorded in TCRdb matches a much larger clone and deviates from this DNA's translation at residue 7, suggesting a read error; the protein here is obtained by translating the DNA. The chain has TRGV4 and TRGJ1 or TRGJ2. As TCRdb names no J gene, one was assigned here on the basis of a DNA match to germline. Germline-derived CDR1 and CDR2 are EGSTGY and YDSYTSSV. This CDR3 comprises 10 residues. The CDR3 sequence: CATWYYRKLF. CDR3 in DNA: TGTGCCACCTGGTATTATAGGAAACTCTTT.

This clone was counted at least ten times. The sample has other DNA sequences that encode this CDR3 too. The V call is TRGV4, the J call TRGJ1 or TRGJ2. The CDR3 is 14 amino acids. CDR1 and CDR2 from the germline V gene are EGSTGY and YDSYTSSV. J gave up 3 bases and V 3 bases, and 8 bases lay outside the gene matches. CDR3 sequence: CATWDPPVYYKKLF. Written as DNA, the CDR3 is TGTGCCACCTGGGATCCCCCCGTTTATTATAAGAAACTCTTT.

This clone was counted between two and nine times. This DNA's translation and the protein TCRdb lists, from a much larger clone, do not match at residue 6, likely due to a read error; the protein shown is translated from the DNA. The chain combines TRGV4 with TRGJ1 or TRGJ2. TCRdb gives no J gene; it was assigned here by matching the DNA to germline. With V trimmed by 0 bases and J by 3 bases, 5 bases remained unmatched. The CDR3 is 14 residues long. Per the germline V gene, CDR1 is EGSTGY and CDR2 is YDSYTSSV. The CDR3 here is CATWDGTRYYKKLF. CDR3 bases: TGTGCCACCTGGGATGGGACCCGTTATTATAAGAAACTCTTT.

This clone was seen a handful of times. With only one base between it and a far larger clone, this is likely a read error. Distinct nucleotide sequences in the sample also encode this CDR3. CDR3 in DNA: TGTGCCTTGTGGGAGCCCCCAGTGGGCAAAAAAATCAAGGTATTT. Its protein is CALWEPPVGKKIKVF. This rearrangement joins TRGV9 to TRGJP. The J gene was not available in TCRdb and was assigned here by matching the DNA to germline segments. This CDR3 has 15 amino acids. CDR1 is GITISATS, CDR2 ISYDGTV, per germline (reference sequence). The V gene end was trimmed by 3 bases and the J gene end by 11 bases; junction bases not matched to a gene: 7.